Each of the 20 T cell receptor beta chains below was sequenced from the same sample in a study of T cells in localized non-small cell lung cancer. Only in-frame clones appear in the TCRdb table, and some are missing; sequencing was by immunoSEQ multiplex PCR. The top ten hold roughly 4.4% of the sample, which has approximately 7,000 clones, approximately 90% seen once. The sample in question was peripheral blood mononuclear cells, obtained before any cancer treatment. These receptors came from a male donor aged 60 or older with stage II lung adenocarcinoma.

The chain couples TRBV9 to TRBJ1-1, with TRBD1 matching 8 bases. Trimming cost V 0 bases and J 4 bases; bases outside gene matches: 8. Germline CDR1 SGDLS, CDR2 YYNGEE. The CDR3 is 16 amino acids. CDR3 sequence: CASSVGAGGAFTEAFF. The CDR3 DNA follows: TGTGCCAGCAGCGTAGGGGCAGGGGGCGCGTTCACTGAAGCTTTCTTT.

The chain uses TRBV18 and TRBJ2-7; 12 nucleotides agree with TRBD2. The germline gives CDR1 KGHSH, CDR2 LQKENI. This CDR3 comprises 14 residues. V was clipped by 6 bases and J by 5 bases; unmatched bases: 5. The CDR3 nucleotides read TGTGCCAGCTCCCCTCGACTAGCGGGGGACGAGCAGTACTTC. This gives the protein CASSPRLAGDEQYF.

The chain has TRBV5-1 and TRBJ1-1; D remains unclear. V was pared by 4 bases and J by 2 bases, with 12 bases between. Germline values: CDR1 SGHRS, CDR2 YFSETQ. The CDR3 totals 14 residues. The CDR3 nucleotides are TGCGCCAGCAGCCCCCCGTCGGTCAACACTGAAGCTTTCTTT. Translating gives CASSPPSVNTEAFF.

The chain joins TRBV5-1 to TRBJ2-2; D may be TRBD1 (5 bases). CDR1 and CDR2 from the germline V gene are SGHRS and YFSETQ. The length of the CDR3 is 14 residues. V was cut by 3 bases and J by 6 bases, with 12 bases left in between. The CDR3 loop reads CASSSGFRAGELFF. Here the CDR3 DNA reads TGCGCCAGCAGCTCCGGGTTCAGGGCCGGGGAGCTGTTTTTT.

V and J are TRBV7-2 and TRBJ2-2; D gene ambiguous. The V gene lost 5 bases and the J gene lost 4 bases, with 8 bases spanning the gap. The CDR3 has 13 residues. Germline-derived CDR1 and CDR2 are SGHTA and FQGNSA. The CDR3 bases are TGTGCCAGCAGCCCGACCTCCACCGGGGAGCTGTTTTTT. Translating it yields CASSPTSTGELFF.

This chain joins TRBV5-1 and TRBJ2-7; 8 bases agree with TRBD1. The V gene's germline CDR1 is SGHRS and CDR2 YFSETQ. The CDR3 loop spans 14 amino acids. V gave up 4 bases and J gave up 3 bases; unmatched junction bases: 6. The DNA for the CDR3 is TGCGCCAGCAGCCCCGACGGGACAGGCTACGAGCAGTACTTC. Its protein product is CASSPDGTGYEQYF.

The gene calls are TRBV6-5 and TRBJ2-7; 8 bases align to TRBD1. V shed 2 bases and J 5 bases; nucleotides not matched to a gene: 5. Germline V lookup: CDR1 MNHEY, CDR2 SVGAGI. The length of the CDR3 is 14 residues. The CDR3 loop reads CASSYRQGADEQYF. CDR3 coding DNA: TGTGCCAGCAGTTACCGGCAGGGGGCGGACGAGCAGTACTTC.

CDR3 sequence (DNA): TGTGCCAGCTCACCCGCCGTACAGGGGAATTCACCCCTCCACTTT. Translation gives CASSPAVQGNSPLHF. This rearrangement joins TRBV18 to TRBJ1-6, with TRBD1 matching over 7 bases. This CDR3 comprises 15 residues. Germline V gives CDR1 KGHSH, CDR2 LQKENI. J was trimmed by 7 bases and V by 3 bases; bases with no gene match: 6.

J is TRBJ1-1 and V is TRBV28, with 8 bases aligning to TRBD1. The CDR3 covers 14 residues. Trimming cost V 5 bases and J 0 bases; bases outside gene matches: 2. The germline V gene has CDR1 MDHEN and CDR2 SYDVKM. In nucleotides, the CDR3 is TGTGCCAGCAGTAACAGGGGGATGAACACTGAAGCTTTCTTT. Protein product: CASSNRGMNTEAFF.

J is TRBJ2-7 and V is TRBV18; D ambiguous. Trimming shortened V by 0 bases and J by 1 base, and 10 bases separated the two germline ends. Germline CDR1 is KGHSH and CDR2 is LQKENI. The CDR3 totals 15 residues. The CDR3 DNA follows: TGTGCCAGCTCACCACCGGGCTTACCGTCCTACGAGCAGTACTTC. Translating it yields CASSPPGLPSYEQYF.

The chain couples TRBV19 to TRBJ2-5, with 8 bases aligning to TRBD1. Per the germline V gene, CDR1 is LNHDA and CDR2 is SQIVND (reference sequence). J lost 4 bases, V lost 5 bases, and 9 bases had no gene match. CDR3 length: 15 amino acids. CDR3 bases: TGTGCCAGTAGTGTAGGGACAGGAGGATCAGAGACCCAGTACTTC. This sequence encodes CASSVGTGGSETQYF.

The chain joins TRBV10-3 to TRBJ2-7; 7 positions agree with TRBD1. This CDR3 is 16 amino acids long. Germline assignment: CDR1 ENHRY and CDR2 SYGVKD. V was pared by 0 bases and J by 6 bases, with 11 bases of the junction left unmatched. The CDR3 loop reads CAISESTQLRGSEQYF. The CDR3 nucleotides read TGTGCCATCAGTGAGTCGACCCAACTCAGGGGGTCCGAGCAGTACTTC.

About this clone: One end of the junction fails to match germline, which may point to a read error. The V call is TRBV5-3, the J call TRBJ1-4, with TRBD1 as a possible D gene (5 bases). TRBV5-3 is noted as an ORF with a role that remains uncertain. This CDR3 region has 12 residues. The CDR3 loop reads CARSPNRIGEPF. The CDR3, as DNA: TGTGCCAGAAGCCCTAACCGAATAGGGGAGCCTTTT.

The chain employs TRBV9 and TRBJ2-7; D remains ambiguous. Germline V gives CDR1 SGDLS, CDR2 YYNGEE. This CDR3 contains 13 residues. V lost 0 bases, J lost 5 bases, and 9 bases lay in between. The DNA of the CDR3 is TGTGCCAGCAGCGTAGGGGTTAGGGACGAGCAGTACTTC. This sequence encodes CASSVGVRDEQYF.

V and J are TRBV5-1 and TRBJ2-5; a weak D match, TRBD1 (5 bases). Germline V CDR1 and CDR2: SGHRS, YFSETQ. This CDR3 has 13 amino acids. The germline V and J ends were trimmed by 0 bases and 3 bases, with 6 bases remaining between them. The CDR3 nucleotides read TGCGCCAGCAGCTTGGGGACAAAAGAGACCCAGTACTTC. Translation gives CASSLGTKETQYF. Full variable domain (rest looked up from reference TRBV5-1 and TRBJ2-5): KAGVTQTPRYLIKTRGQQVTLSCSPISGHRSVSWYQQTPGQGLQFLFEYFSETQRNKGNFPGRFSGRQFSNSRSEMNVSTLELGDSALYLCASSLGTKETQYFGPGTRLLVL.

This sequence joins TRBV6-4 and TRBJ2-1, with TRBD2 identical over 15 bases. The germline V gene encodes CDR1 MRHNA and CDR2 SNTAGT. V was pared by 10 bases and J by 10 bases, with 11 bases of the junction left unmatched. The CDR3 loop spans 15 amino acids. CDR3: CATSGLAGGKEEQFF. The CDR3, as DNA: TGTGCCACCTCGGGACTAGCGGGGGGAAAAGAAGAGCAGTTCTTC.

This chain connects TRBV11-3 to TRBJ2-6; 7 bases match TRBD1. Germline V gene sequence: CDR1 SGHNT, CDR2 YENEEA. The CDR3 consists of 15 residues. V dropped 2 bases and J dropped 2; count of bases not matched to a gene: 0. The DNA for the CDR3 is TGTGCCAGCAGCTTAACAGGGGCTGGGGCCAACGTCCTGACTTTC. The encoded protein is CASSLTGAGANVLTF.

In this sample, this clone turned up once. V and J are TRBV18 and TRBJ2-6; D unclear. CDR1 KGHSH and CDR2 LQKENI come from the germline V gene. CDR3 size: 18 residues. The ends were cut back, 3 bases at V and 1 base at J, with 16 bases in the middle. The CDR3 reads CASSPTPPTRSGANVLTF. Written as DNA, the CDR3 is TGTGCCAGCTCACCTACCCCCCCGACACGGTCTGGGGCCAACGTCCTGACTTTC.

In its sample, this clone was seen once. This chain connects TRBV9 to TRBJ2-2; the D gene is possibly TRBD2 (5 bases). Germline lookup yields CDR1 SGDLS and CDR2 YYNGEE. The CDR3 is made up of 17 amino acids. The V gene lost 0 bases and the J gene lost 3 bases, with 15 bases spanning the gap. CDR3 sequence (DNA): TGTGCCAGCAGCGTAGGAGAGGGAAATCTATACACCGGGGAGCTGTTTTTT. Amino acids: CASSVGEGNLYTGELFF.

This clone was seen a single time. The J gene is TRBJ1-5, the V gene TRBV7-2; D not certain. V was pared by 6 bases and J by 1 base, with 4 bases between. Germline V gives CDR1 SGHTA, CDR2 FQGNSA. The CDR3 runs to 12 residues. The CDR3 reads CASRDSNQPQHF. CDR3 DNA sequence: TGTGCCAGCAGAGACAGCAATCAGCCCCAGCATTTT.